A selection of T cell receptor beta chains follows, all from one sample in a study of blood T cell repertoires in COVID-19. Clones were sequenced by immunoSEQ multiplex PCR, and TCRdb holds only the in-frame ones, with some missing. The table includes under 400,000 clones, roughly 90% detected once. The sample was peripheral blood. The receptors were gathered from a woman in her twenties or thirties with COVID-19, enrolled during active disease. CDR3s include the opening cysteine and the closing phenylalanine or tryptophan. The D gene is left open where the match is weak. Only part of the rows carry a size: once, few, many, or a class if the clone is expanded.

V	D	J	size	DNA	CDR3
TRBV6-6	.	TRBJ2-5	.	TGTGCCAGCAATGCCAGGGAAAGTGGGGAGACCCAGTACTTC	CASNARESGETQYF
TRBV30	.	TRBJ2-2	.	TGTGCCTGGAGTCAGAACAGGGGAGGTGAAACCGGGGAGCTGTTTTTT	CAWSQNRGGETGELFF
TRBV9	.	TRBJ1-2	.	TGTGCCAGCAGCGTAGCTTTGCAGGGGTGGGGCTACACCTTC	CASSVALQGWGYTF
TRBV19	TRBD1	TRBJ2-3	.	TGTGCCAGTAGTATCAACCGGGACAGGGCGACAGATACGCAGTATTTT	CASSINRDRATDTQYF
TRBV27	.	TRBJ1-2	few	TGTGCCAGCAGTTACGGCCCTACTCGGGACTATGGCTACACCTTC	CASSYGPTRDYGYTF
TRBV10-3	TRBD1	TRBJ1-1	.	TGTGCCACCTTTCCTGGTAGACAGGGCGCAACGATGAACACTGAAGCTTTCTTT	CATFPGRQGATMNTEAFF
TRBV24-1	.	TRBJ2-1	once	TGTGCCACCAGTGATTTGGAACAGTACAATGAGCAGTTCTTC	CATSDLEQYNEQFF
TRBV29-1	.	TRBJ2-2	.	TGCAGCGTTGCACAGGGCCCCGGGGAGCTGTTTTTT	CSVAQGPGELFF
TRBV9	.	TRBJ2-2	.	TGTGCCAGCAGCGTAGACAGACCTAACGGCGAGCTGTTTTTT	CASSVDRPNGELFF
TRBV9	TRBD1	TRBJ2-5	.	TGTGCCAGCAGCCCCCTGTCAGGGGGCGAGACCCAGTACTTC	CASSPLSGGETQYF
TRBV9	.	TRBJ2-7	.	TGTGCCAGCAGCGTAGCTGGGGCAGGGGTTTACGAGCAGTACTTC	CASSVAGAGVYEQYF
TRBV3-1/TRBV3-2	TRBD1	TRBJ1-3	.	TGTGCCAGCAGCACGGACAGGAACCCTAACACCATATATTTT	CASSTDRNPNTIYF
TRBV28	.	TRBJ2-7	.	TGTGCCAGCAGTTTAGACCTCGCAGGCCATATCTCCTACGAGCAGTACTTC	CASSLDLAGHISYEQYF
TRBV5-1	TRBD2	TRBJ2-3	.	TGCGCCAGCGCATTAGATCTTTCTAGCGGGTCCTCAGATACGCAGTATTTT	CASALDLSSGSSDTQYF
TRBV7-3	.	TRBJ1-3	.	TGTGCCAGCAGCTCCAACTCTGGAAACACCATATATTTT	CASSSNSGNTIYF
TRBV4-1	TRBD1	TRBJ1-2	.	TGCGCCAGCAGCTCAGGACAGGGGGCTCTATATGGCTACACCTTC	CASSSGQGALYGYTF
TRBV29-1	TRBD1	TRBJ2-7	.	TGCAGCTTATTGGGACAGGGTGCCCCCCACTACGAGCAGTACTTC	CSLLGQGAPHYEQYF
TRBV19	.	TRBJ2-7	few	TGTGCCAGTAGTATCGCGGCTAGCCGGTATTACGAGCAGTACTTC	CASSIAASRYYEQYF
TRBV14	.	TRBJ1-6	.	TGTGCCAGCAGCCAAGGGCGGTCGTTACCCCTCCACTTT	CASSQGRSLPLHF
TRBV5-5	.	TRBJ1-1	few	TGTGCCAGCAGTAACACAGGGTACACTGAAGCTTTCTTT	CASSNTGYTEAFF
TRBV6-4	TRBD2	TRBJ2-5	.	TGTGCCAGCAGTCCCGGGGCTAGCGGGAGTATGGAAGAGACCCAGTACTTC	CASSPGASGSMEETQYF
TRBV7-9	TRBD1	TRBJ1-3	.	TGTGCCAGCAGCTACAGACAGGGTTTTTCTGGAAACACCATATATTTT	CASSYRQGFSGNTIYF
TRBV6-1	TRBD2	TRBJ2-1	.	TGTGCCAGCAGTGAAATCGGGTATGGAGCGGGAGAGGAGTTCTTC	CASSEIGYGAGEEFF
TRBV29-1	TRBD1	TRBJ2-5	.	TGCAGCGTTGATTCCGGGACAGGGGTTGGGAAGACCCAGTACTTC	CSVDSGTGVGKTQYF
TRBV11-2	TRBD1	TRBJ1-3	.	TGTGCCAGCAGTTCGAGGGACAGGGGGAGTAAAAACACCATATATTTT	CASSSRDRGSKNTIYF
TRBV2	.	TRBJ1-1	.	TGTGCCAGCAGGGGCGAGCTCACTGAAGCTTTCTTT	CASRGELTEAFF
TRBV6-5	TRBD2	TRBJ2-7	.	TGTGCCAGCAGTAGAACCGGGACTAGCTACGAGCAGTACTTC	CASSRTGTSYEQYF
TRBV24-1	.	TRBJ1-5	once	TGTGCCACCAGTGATTCGGGTTCGGGAGGCAATCAGCCCCAGCATTTT	CATSDSGSGGNQPQHF
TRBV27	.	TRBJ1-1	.	TGTGCCAGCAGTCCCCGGGACTCAAAGAACACTGAAGCTTTCTTT	CASSPRDSKNTEAFF
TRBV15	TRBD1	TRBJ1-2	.	TGTGCCACCAGCAGAGATCAAGCAGGGGGCAATGGCTACACCTTC	CATSRDQAGGNGYTF
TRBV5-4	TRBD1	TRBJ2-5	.	TGTGCCAGCAGCTTCGGACAGGGGGGGCAGACCCAGTACTTC	CASSFGQGGQTQYF
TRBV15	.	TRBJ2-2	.	TGTGCCACCAGCCCCTGGGGGTACGACAGGGGAGGGTTCACCGGGGAGCTGTTTTTT	CATSPWGYDRGGFTGELFF
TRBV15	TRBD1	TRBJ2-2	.	TGTGCCACCAGCAGGGTTCGCCCCGGGACAGGGTGGTTCGGGGAGCTGTTTTTT	CATSRVRPGTGWFGELFF
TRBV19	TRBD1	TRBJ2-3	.	TGTGCCACCCGGACAGGGAAGGGTGATACGCAGTATTTT	CATRTGKGDTQYF
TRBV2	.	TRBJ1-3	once	TGTGCCAGCAGTGCCGACTGGCCGGGAGGCACCATATATTTT	CASSADWPGGTIYF
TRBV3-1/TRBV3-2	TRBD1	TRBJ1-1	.	TGTGCCAGCAGCCAAAGGACAGGGAGGACTGAAGCTTTCTTT	CASSQRTGRTEAFF
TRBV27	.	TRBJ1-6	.	TGTGCCAGCAGTTTATCGGTACAGATGTTCCCCCTCCACTTT	CASSLSVQMFPLHF
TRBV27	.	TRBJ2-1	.	TGTGCCAGCAGCCCCTATGTGGCAGGGGACGGTGAGCAGTTCTTC	CASSPYVAGDGEQFF
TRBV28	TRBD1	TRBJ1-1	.	TGTGCCAGCAGTTTATATCGGGGACAGCCGAACACTGAAGCTTTCTTT	CASSLYRGQPNTEAFF
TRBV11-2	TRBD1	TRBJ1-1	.	TGTGCCAGCAGCCCGACAGGGTTGCGAACGAAAGCTTTCTTT	CASSPTGLRTKAFF
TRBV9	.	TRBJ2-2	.	TGTGCCAGCAGCGTAGCTACTGGAGGCACCGGGGAGCTGTTTTTT	CASSVATGGTGELFF
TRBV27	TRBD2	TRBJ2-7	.	TGTGCCAGCAGTTTATTCCCTAGCGGGACTTACGAGCAGTACTTC	CASSLFPSGTYEQYF
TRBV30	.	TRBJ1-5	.	TGTGCCTGGAGTCCCGGGGGACGGGGCCAGCCCCAGCATTTT	CAWSPGGRGQPQHF
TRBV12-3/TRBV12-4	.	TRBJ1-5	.	TGTGCCAGCAGTCCCAGGAATCAGCCCCAGCATTTT	CASSPRNQPQHF
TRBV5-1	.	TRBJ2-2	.	TGCGCCAGCAGCTTATTATCCCCTAGAGCGAGAGGCACCGGGGAGCTGTTTTTT	CASSLLSPRARGTGELFF
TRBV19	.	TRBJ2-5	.	TGTGCCAGTAGTCGGCGGCAAGAGACCCAGTACTTC	CASSRRQETQYF
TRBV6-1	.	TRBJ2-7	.	TGTGCCAGCAGTGAGCGTGTGTACGAGCAGTACTTC	CASSERVYEQYF
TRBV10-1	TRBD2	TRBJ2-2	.	TGCGCCAGCTCTAGCGGGGAGAACACCGGGGAGCTGTTTTTT	CASSSGENTGELFF
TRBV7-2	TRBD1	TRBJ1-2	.	TGTGCCAGCAGCAGGGGACAGGGGACATTCTATGGCTACACCTTC	CASSRGQGTFYGYTF
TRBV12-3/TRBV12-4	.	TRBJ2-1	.	TGTGCCAGCAGTTTAGGTAGCTACAATGAGCAGTTCTTC	CASSLGSYNEQFF
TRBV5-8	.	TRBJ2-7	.	TGTGCCAGCAGCTTAGGGGACTACGAGCAGTACTTC	CASSLGDYEQYF
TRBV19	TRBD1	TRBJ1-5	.	TGTGCCAGTTCTTATGACAGGGGTAATCAGCCCCAGCATTTT	CASSYDRGNQPQHF
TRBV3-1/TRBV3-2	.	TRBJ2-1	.	TGTGCCAGCAGCCAAGGATCTAACTCCTACAATGAGCAGTTCTTC	CASSQGSNSYNEQFF